This entry concerns a single TCR beta chain. A second about 7 to 11 cycle PCR used barcoded and J-beta primers. A single record per CDR3 protein comes from TCRdb applying MiXCR to the 5' RACE reads. This table holds around 580,000 distinct CDR3 sequences, 40% to 50% found once. The record originates from a study of blood T cells in healthy people across ages. This CDR3 region has 15 residues. Trimming took 2 bases from V and 0 from J; bases not matched to a gene: 4. Germline V gene lookup returns CDR1 LGHNA and CDR2 YNFKEQ. The V call is TRBV4-2, the J call TRBJ2-7, with 7 bases lining up with TRBD2. The sequence came from a man at least 80 years old in good health. Input material: blood. CDR3 nucleotide sequence: TGTGCCAGCAGCCAACGGCGGGAGCGCTCCTACGAGCAGTACTTC. Residues: CASSQRRERSYEQYF.